These T cell receptor beta chains were read from a single sample in a study of T cells after posttransplantation cyclophosphamide. Data came from immunoSEQ multiplex PCR; TCRdb stores just in-frame clones and leaves some out. This table holds about 24,000 clones, roughly 90% found once. The starting material was PBMCs, obtained after an allogeneic stem cell transplant with a calcineurin inhibitor and methotrexate. The origin of the receptors is a female patient in her 50s who received an allogeneic stem cell transplant from an unrelated donor, was CMV-positive, and had chronic GVHD only. Some T cells may possibly be graft donor cells. Each CDR3 is given with its conserved first and last residue. The D gene is left open where the match is weak. Expanded clones get a size class; other rows say once, few or many, or leave the size out.

j_gene | d_gene | abundance | v_gene | CDR3nt | CDR3aa
TRBJ2-1 | TRBD1 | . | TRBV7-9 | TGTGCCAGCAGCTTAGATATATTAAGGGGGCGGAACAATGAGCAGTTCTTC | CASSLDILRGRNNEQFF
TRBJ2-1 | TRBD2 | . | TRBV5-1 | TGCGCCAGCAGCTTAGCGGGGGCGCTGGGTGAGCAGTTCTTC | CASSLAGALGEQFF
TRBJ2-1 | TRBD2 | . | TRBV6-6 | TGTGCCAGCAGTTTCAAAAGCGGGAGGGCCTACAATGAGCAGTTCTTC | CASSFKSGRAYNEQFF
TRBJ2-7 | . | . | TRBV28 | TGTGCCAGCAGTTTGACGGGGTCAGTTCGCGAGCAGTACTTC | CASSLTGSVREQYF
TRBJ1-5 | TRBD1 | . | TRBV4-1 | TGCGCCAGCAGCCACGCGACAGGGGCCCCTCAGCCCCAGCATTTT | CASSHATGAPQPQHF
TRBJ2-5 | TRBD2 | . | TRBV28 | TGTGCCAGCAGTGGTACTAGCGGCTCAGAGACCCAGTACTTC | CASSGTSGSETQYF
TRBJ2-1 | . | . | TRBV5-5 | TGTGCCAGCAGCTGGATGGCGGGACCCGTTGATGAGCAGTTCTTC | CASSWMAGPVDEQFF
TRBJ2-1 | TRBD2 | . | TRBV19 | TGTGCCAGTAGTAACCGAGCGGGAGCAAGGTCCTACAATGAGCAGTTCTTC | CASSNRAGARSYNEQFF
TRBJ1-3 | . | . | TRBV2 | TGTGCCAGCAGAGGGGATGGGAACACCATATATTTT | CASRGDGNTIYF
TRBJ1-4 | TRBD1 | . | TRBV2 | TGTGCCAGCAGTGAAAGACAGGGGGGGAATGAAAAACTGTTTTTT | CASSERQGGNEKLFF
TRBJ2-2 | . | . | TRBV5-1 | TGCGCCAGCAGCCCCCTACGGCGGCAGAACACCGGGGAGCTGTTTTTT | CASSPLRRQNTGELFF
TRBJ2-1 | TRBD2 | . | TRBV4-1 | TGCGCCAGCAGCCCGGAGGCGGGACTAGCCTACAATGAGCAGTTCTTC | CASSPEAGLAYNEQFF
TRBJ2-7 | TRBD2 | . | TRBV11-3 | TGTGCCAGCAGCTTAACCTTTGCGGGAGGTGCCAACGAGCAGTACTTC | CASSLTFAGGANEQYF
TRBJ2-2 | . | . | TRBV6-6 | TGTGCCAGCAGTTCGACACAACAGGGAGCCGGGGAGCTGTTTTTT | CASSSTQQGAGELFF
TRBJ1-1 | TRBD1 | few | TRBV4-1 | TGCGCCAGCAGCAAGTCGACAGGGATGAACACTGAAGCTTTCTTT | CASSKSTGMNTEAFF
TRBJ2-3 | TRBD2 | . | TRBV28 | TGTGCCAGCAGTCCCTTTATCGGGAGGGCCCGGGGACCAACAGATACGCAGTATTTT | CASSPFIGRARGPTDTQYF
TRBJ2-7 | TRBD1 | . | TRBV11-1 | TGTGCCAGCAGCGGTGGGACAGTTATTTACTACGAGCAGTACTTC | CASSGGTVIYYEQYF
TRBJ1-3 | . | . | TRBV30 | TGTGCCTGGAGTGTCCCCAGTCACGGCAGACTTGGAAACACCATATATTTT | CAWSVPSHGRLGNTIYF
TRBJ1-4 | TRBD1 | . | TRBV5-1 | TGCGCCAGCAGCTCGACAGGGCTGTATGAAAAACTGTTTTTT | CASSSTGLYEKLFF
TRBJ2-7 | . | . | TRBV6-6 | TGTGCCAGCAGTAATCTCGAAAGGCGAGGGGAGCAGTACTTC | CASSNLERRGEQYF
TRBJ2-5 | TRBD1 | . | TRBV29-1 | TGCAGCGTTGAAGAAGGACAGGGGGCAACTGAGAACTCCCAAGAGACCCAGTACTTC | CSVEEGQGATENSQETQYF
TRBJ2-5 | TRBD2 | once | TRBV19 | TGTGCCAGTAGCTTGAAGGGAGGGCTGGAGACCCAGTACTTC | CASSLKGGLETQYF
TRBJ1-5 | TRBD1 | . | TRBV7-2 | TGTGCCAGCAGCAAACGGACAGGGATCGGGCAGCCCCAGCATTTT | CASSKRTGIGQPQHF
TRBJ1-2 | TRBD1 | . | TRBV6-1 | TGTGCCAGCAGTATTGAGACAGGGTTGGAAGGCTACACCTTC | CASSIETGLEGYTF
TRBJ2-5 | . | . | TRBV7-2 | TGTGCCAGCAGCCTCGCGGGGCGCGAGACCCAGTACTTC | CASSLAGRETQYF
TRBJ2-5 | TRBD1 | . | TRBV5-1 | TGCGCCAGCAGCCCATGGACAGGGGCCGTCCAAGAGACCCAGTACTTC | CASSPWTGAVQETQYF
TRBJ1-2 | . | . | TRBV27 | TGTGCCAGCAGTTCCTTTTGGGACACTAACTATGGCTACACCTTC | CASSSFWDTNYGYTF
TRBJ1-5 | . | . | TRBV19 | TGTGCCAGTAGTAGGGTTGGCATACAAGAGGATCAGCCCCAGCATTTT | CASSRVGIQEDQPQHF